A selection of T cell receptor beta chains follows, all from one sample in a study of blood T cell repertoires in COVID-19. Assay used: immunoSEQ multiplex PCR; TCRdb lists only in-frame clones, some missing. The data hold fewer than 45,000 clones, with 60% to 80% observed a single time. Sequencing was performed on peripheral blood. The source of these receptors is a man in his 70s with acute or convalescent COVID-19. CDR3s leave out the opening cysteine and the closing phenylalanine or tryptophan. Fields, in order: V gene, clone size, J gene, CDR3 protein. Clone size, where shown, is once, few, many, or a class for clones that have expanded.

TRBV4-3,few,TRBJ1-6,ASSQDPSTQGNSPLH
TRBV12-3/TRBV12-4,-,TRBJ1-5,ASISGGGQPQH
TRBV28,once,TRBJ2-7,ASSPEGRKGSEQY
TRBV19,-,TRBJ1-5,ASSIGEVLSNQPQH
TRBV27,few,TRBJ2-7,ASSFYRDGEQY
TRBV28,-,TRBJ1-1,ASRPPMGRVSNTEAF
TRBV7-2,-,TRBJ1-5,ASSGGQGRNQPQH
TRBV30,once,TRBJ1-6,AWIRQGARNSPLH
TRBV14,once,TRBJ2-7,ASSQIFGNYEQY
TRBV29-1,-,TRBJ1-1,SVDETGVKNTEAF
TRBV29-1,-,TRBJ1-2,SVEVPGGPFNYGYT
TRBV5-1,-,TRBJ2-1,ASSFFRDGNEQF
TRBV27,-,TRBJ1-3,ASSLSTGGNTIY
TRBV29-1,-,TRBJ1-5,SVGQGANQPQH
TRBV30,-,TRBJ1-4,AWRASGPKLF
TRBV27,-,TRBJ1-1,ASSFGENTEAF
TRBV7-9,-,TRBJ2-7,ASSRQRQSSAYEQY
TRBV4-1,few,TRBJ1-6,ASSRTPGQLNSPLH
TRBV7-6,-,TRBJ1-5,ASSRGTGGGQPQH
TRBV30,few,TRBJ1-4,AYGYSTGKLF
TRBV5-1,-,TRBJ1-2,ASSLDQAGWGYT
TRBV6-2/TRBV6-3,few,TRBJ2-7,ASSYGTSSYEQY
TRBV18,-,TRBJ2-1,ASSPLRASNEQF
TRBV7-2,-,TRBJ1-1,ASSLVGGNTEAF
TRBV6-2/TRBV6-3,-,TRBJ2-7,ASSVTGTRAYEQY
TRBV5-4,once,TRBJ1-1,ASSLGGSMNTEAF
TRBV19,once,TRBJ2-1,ASSTRQGGDNEQF
TRBV4-1,once,TRBJ1-4,ASSRGLPATNEKLF
TRBV7-9,-,TRBJ2-5,ASSFQTGVETQY
TRBV28,-,TRBJ1-1,ASSLQDKNTEAF
TRBV4-1,-,TRBJ2-7,ASSRGTGSSYEQY
TRBV11-2,-,TRBJ2-5,ASSTIRTGGETQY
TRBV28,-,TRBJ2-3,ASSLAGSNTDTQY
TRBV19,-,TRBJ1-1,ASSIGRVLGEAF
TRBV29-1,-,TRBJ2-7,SVVRTGDEQY